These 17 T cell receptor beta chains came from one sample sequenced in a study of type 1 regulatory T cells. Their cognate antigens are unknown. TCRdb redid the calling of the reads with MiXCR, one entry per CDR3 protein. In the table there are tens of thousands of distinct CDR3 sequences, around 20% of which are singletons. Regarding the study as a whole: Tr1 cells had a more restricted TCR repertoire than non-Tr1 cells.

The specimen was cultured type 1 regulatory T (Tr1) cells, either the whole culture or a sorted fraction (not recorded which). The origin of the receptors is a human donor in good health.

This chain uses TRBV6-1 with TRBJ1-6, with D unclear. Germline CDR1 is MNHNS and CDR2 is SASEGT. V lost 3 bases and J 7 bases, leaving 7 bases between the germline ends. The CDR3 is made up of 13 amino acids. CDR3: CASSEWRNSPLHF. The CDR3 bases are TGTGCCAGCAGTGAGTGGAGGAATTCACCCCTCCACTTT.

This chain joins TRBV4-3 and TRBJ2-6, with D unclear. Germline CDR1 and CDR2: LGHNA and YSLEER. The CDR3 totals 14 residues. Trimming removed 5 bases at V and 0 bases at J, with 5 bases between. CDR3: CASSFNSGANVLTF. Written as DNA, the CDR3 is TGCGCCAGCAGCTTTAACTCTGGGGCCAACGTCCTGACTTTC.

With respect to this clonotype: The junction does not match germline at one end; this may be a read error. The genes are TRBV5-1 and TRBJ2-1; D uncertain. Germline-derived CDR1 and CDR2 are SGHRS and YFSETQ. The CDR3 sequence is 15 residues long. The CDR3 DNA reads TGCGCCAGCAGCGCGAGGCAGAGCTCCTACAATGTGCAGTTCTTC. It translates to CASSARQSSYNVQFF.

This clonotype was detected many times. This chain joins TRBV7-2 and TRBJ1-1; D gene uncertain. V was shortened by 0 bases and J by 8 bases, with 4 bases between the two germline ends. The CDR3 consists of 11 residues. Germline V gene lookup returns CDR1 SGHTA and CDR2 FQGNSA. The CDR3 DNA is TGTGCCAGCAGCTTAGCCTTGGAAGCTTTCTTT. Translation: CASSLALEAFF. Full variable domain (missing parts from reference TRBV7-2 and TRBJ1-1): GAGVSQSPSNKVTEKGKDVELRCDPISGHTALYWYRQSLGQGLEFLIYFQGNSAPDKSGLPSDRFSAERTGGSVSTLTIQRTQQEDSAVYLCASSLALEAFFGQGTRLTVV.

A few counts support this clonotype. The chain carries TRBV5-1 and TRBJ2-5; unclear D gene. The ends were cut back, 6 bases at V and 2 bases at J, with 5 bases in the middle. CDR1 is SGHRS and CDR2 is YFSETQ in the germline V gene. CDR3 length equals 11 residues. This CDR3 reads CASKAQETQYF. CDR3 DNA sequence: TGCGCCAGCAAGGCTCAAGAGACCCAGTACTTC. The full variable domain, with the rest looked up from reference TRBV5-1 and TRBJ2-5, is KAGVTQTPRYLIKTRGQQVTLSCSPISGHRSVSWYQQTPGQGLQFLFEYFSETQRNKGNFPGRFSGRQFSNSRSEMNVSTLELGDSALYLCASKAQETQYFGPGTRLLVL.

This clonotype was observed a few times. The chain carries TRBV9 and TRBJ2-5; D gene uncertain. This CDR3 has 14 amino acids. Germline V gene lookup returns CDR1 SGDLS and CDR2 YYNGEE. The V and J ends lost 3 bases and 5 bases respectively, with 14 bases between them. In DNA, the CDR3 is TGTGCCAGCAGCGCCGGCGGAGTCGTTGAGACCCAGTACTTC. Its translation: CASSAGGVVETQYF. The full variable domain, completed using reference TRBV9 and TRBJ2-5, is DSGVTQTPKHLITATGQRVTLRCSPRSGDLSVYWYQQSLDQGLQFLIQYYNGEERAKGNILERFSAQQFPDLHSELNLSSLELGDSALYFCASSAGGVVETQYFGPGTRLLVL.

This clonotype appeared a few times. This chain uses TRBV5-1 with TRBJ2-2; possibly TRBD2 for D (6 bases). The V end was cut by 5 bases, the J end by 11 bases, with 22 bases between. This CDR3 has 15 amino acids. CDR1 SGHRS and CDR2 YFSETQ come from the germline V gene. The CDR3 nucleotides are TGCGCCAGCAGGCTTCCCGGGACTCGGGTTGCAGAGCTGTTTTTT. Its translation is CASRLPGTRVAELFF.

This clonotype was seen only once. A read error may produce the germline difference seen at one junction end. CDR3 nucleotide sequence: TGTGCCAACAGTGAAGCGCTTAGACATGCTAATGAAAAACTGTTTTTT. Its translation is CANSEALRHANEKLFF. The chain carries TRBV2 and TRBJ1-4; D uncertain. Per the germline V gene, CDR1 is SNHLY and CDR2 is FYNNEI. This CDR3 contains 16 residues.

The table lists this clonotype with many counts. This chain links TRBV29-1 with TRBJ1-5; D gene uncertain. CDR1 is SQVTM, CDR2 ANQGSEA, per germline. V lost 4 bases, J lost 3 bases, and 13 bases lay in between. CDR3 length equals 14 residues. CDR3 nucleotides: TGCAGCGTTGCTAAGGACGGAGCCAATCAGCCCCAGCATTTT. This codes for CSVAKDGANQPQHF.

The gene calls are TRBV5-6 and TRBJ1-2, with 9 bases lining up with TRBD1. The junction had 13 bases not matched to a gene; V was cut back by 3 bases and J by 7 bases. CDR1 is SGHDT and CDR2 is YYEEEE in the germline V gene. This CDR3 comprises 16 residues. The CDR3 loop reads CASSSTAADRGGGYTF. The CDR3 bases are TGTGCCAGCAGCTCAACGGCCGCGGACAGGGGAGGTGGCTACACCTTC.

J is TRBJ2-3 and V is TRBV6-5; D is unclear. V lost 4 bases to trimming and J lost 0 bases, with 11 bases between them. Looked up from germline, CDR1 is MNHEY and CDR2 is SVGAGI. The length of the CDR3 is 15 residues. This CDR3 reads CASSFGQPSTDTQYF. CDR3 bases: TGTGCCAGCAGTTTCGGCCAGCCGAGCACAGATACGCAGTATTTT.

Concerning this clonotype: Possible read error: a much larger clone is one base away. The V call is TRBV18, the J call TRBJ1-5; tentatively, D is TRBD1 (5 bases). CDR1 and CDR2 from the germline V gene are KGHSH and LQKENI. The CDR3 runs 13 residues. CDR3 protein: CVSSPQGDQPQHF. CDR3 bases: TGTGTCAGCTCCCCCCAGGGTGATCAGCCCCAGCATTTT.

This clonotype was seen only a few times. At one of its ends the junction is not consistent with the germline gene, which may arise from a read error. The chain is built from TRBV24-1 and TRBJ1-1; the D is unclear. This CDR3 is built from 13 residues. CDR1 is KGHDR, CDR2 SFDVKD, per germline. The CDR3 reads CATRDWLNTEAFF. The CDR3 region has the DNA TGTGCCACCAGGGATTGGTTGAACACTGAAGCTTTCTTT.

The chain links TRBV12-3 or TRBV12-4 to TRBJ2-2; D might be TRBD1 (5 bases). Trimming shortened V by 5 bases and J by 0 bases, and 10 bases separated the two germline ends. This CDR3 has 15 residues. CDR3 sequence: CASSGAAANTGELFF. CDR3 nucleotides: TGTGCCAGCAGTGGGGCGGCTGCGAACACCGGGGAGCTGTTTTTT.

The CDR3 region has the DNA TGTGCCAGCAGTACCCAGACAAATAACTATGGCTACACCTTC. Amino acid sequence: CASSTQTNNYGYTF. This chain links TRBV6-1 with TRBJ1-2; D call uncertain. The length of the CDR3 is 14 residues. The V end was cut by 5 bases, the J end by 1 base, with 11 bases between. Germline-derived CDR1 and CDR2 are MNHNS and SASEGT.

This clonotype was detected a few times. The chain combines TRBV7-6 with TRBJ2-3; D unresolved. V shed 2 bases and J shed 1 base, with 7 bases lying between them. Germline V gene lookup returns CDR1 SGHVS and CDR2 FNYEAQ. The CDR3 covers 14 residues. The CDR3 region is CASSLLSGTDTQYF. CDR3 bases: TGTGCCAGCAGCTTACTATCGGGCACAGATACGCAGTATTTT.

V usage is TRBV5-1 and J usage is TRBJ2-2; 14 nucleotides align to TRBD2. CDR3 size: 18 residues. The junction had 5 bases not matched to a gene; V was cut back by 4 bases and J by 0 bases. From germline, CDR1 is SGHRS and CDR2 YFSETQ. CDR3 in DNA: TGCGCCAGCAGCGAGGGACTAGCGGGAGTCTCGAACACCGGGGAGCTGTTTTTT. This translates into CASSEGLAGVSNTGELFF.